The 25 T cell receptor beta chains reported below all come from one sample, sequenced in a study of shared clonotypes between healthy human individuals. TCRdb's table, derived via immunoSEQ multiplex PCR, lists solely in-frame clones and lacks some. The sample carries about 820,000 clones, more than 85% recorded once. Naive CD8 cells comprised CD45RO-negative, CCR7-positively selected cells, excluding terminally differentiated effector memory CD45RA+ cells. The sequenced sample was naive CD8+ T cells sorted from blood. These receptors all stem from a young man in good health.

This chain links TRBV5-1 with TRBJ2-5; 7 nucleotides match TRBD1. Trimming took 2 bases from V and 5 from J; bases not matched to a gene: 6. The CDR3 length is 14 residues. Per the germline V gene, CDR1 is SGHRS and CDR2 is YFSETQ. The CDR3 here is CASSLSTGIETQYF. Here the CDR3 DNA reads TGCGCCAGCAGCTTATCGACAGGGATCGAGACCCAGTACTTC.

The CDR3 bases are TGCGCCAGCAGTGCATCCCCAGGAGTGGGTGAGCAGTACTTC. Protein product: CASSASPGVGEQYF. The chain has TRBV10-1 and TRBJ2-7; D remains unclear. Germline assignment: CDR1 WNHNN and CDR2 SYGVQD (reference sequence). V lost 4 bases, J lost 7 bases, and 17 bases lay in between. The CDR3 loop spans 14 amino acids.

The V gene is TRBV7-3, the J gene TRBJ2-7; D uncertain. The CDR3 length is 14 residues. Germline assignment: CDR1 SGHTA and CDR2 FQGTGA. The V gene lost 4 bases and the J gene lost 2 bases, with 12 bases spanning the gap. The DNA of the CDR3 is TGTGCCAGCAGCTATGGATCTGGGACCTACGAGCAGTACTTC. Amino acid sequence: CASSYGSGTYEQYF.

CDR3: CASSPTGTSRYNEQFF. The DNA for the CDR3 is TGTGCCAGCAGCCCAACCGGGACTAGCCGTTACAATGAGCAGTTCTTC. The chain joins TRBV28 to TRBJ2-1, with 9 bases aligning to TRBD2. Germline values: CDR1 MDHEN, CDR2 SYDVKM. The CDR3 contains 16 residues. The ends lost 6 bases at V and 4 bases at J; junction bases unmatched: 10.

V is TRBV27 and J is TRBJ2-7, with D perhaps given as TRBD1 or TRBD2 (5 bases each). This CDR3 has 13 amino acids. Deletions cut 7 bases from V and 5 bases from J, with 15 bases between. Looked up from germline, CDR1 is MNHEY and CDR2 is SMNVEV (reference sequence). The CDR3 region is CASKSGTIDEQYF. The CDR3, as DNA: TGTGCCAGCAAATCCGGGACGATAGACGAGCAGTACTTC.

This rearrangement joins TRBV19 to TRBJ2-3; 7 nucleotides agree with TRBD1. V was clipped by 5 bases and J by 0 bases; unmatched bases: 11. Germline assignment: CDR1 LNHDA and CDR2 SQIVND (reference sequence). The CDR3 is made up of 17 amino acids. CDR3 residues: CASSPLRDSPSTDTQYF. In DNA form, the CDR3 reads TGTGCCAGTAGTCCTCTAAGGGACAGCCCTAGCACAGATACGCAGTATTTT.

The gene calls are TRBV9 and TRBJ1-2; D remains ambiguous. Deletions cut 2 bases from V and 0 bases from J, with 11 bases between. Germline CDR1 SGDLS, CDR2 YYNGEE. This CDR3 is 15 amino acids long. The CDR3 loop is CASSVSRNTNYGYTF. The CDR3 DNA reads TGTGCCAGCAGCGTTTCACGTAACACTAACTATGGCTACACCTTC.

This chain's CDR3 is CASSLIGDPDYNEQFF. CDR3 bases: TGTGCCAGCAGCTTAATCGGGGACCCAGACTACAATGAGCAGTTCTTC. The V call is TRBV11-3, the J call TRBJ2-1; D may correspond to TRBD1 or TRBD2 (5 bases each). This CDR3 is built from 16 residues. The germline V and J ends were trimmed by 2 bases and 3 bases, with 14 bases remaining between them. CDR1 is SGHNT, CDR2 YENEEA, per germline.

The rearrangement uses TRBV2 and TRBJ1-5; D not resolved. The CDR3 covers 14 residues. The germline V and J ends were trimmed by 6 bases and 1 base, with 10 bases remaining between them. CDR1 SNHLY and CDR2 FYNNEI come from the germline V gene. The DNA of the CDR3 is TGTGCCAGCAGCGAACTTGACAGCAATCAGCCCCAGCATTTT. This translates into CASSELDSNQPQHF.

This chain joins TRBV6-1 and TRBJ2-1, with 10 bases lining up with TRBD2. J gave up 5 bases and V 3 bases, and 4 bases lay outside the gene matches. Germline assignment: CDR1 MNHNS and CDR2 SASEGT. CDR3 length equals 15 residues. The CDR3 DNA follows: TGTGCCAGCAGTGAGTGGACTAGCGGAAACAATGAGCAGTTCTTC. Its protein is CASSEWTSGNNEQFF.

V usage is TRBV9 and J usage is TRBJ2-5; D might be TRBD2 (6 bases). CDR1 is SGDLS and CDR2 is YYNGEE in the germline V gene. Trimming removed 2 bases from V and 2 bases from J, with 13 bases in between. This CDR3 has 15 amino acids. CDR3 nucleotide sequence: TGTGCCAGCAGCGTTTACGGGAGACGGCAAGAGACCCAGTACTTC. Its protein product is CASSVYGRRQETQYF.

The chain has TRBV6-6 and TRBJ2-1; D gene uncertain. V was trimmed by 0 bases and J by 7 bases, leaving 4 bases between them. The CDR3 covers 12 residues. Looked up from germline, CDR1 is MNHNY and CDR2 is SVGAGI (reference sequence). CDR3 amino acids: CASSYSINEQFF. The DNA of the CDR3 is TGTGCCAGCAGTTACTCGATAAATGAGCAGTTCTTC.

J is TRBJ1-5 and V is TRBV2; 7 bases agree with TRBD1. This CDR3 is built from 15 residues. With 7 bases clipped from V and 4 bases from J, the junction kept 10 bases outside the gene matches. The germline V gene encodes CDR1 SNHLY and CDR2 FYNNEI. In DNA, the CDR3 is TGTGCCAGCACCGCATACAGGGGCTTTAATCAGCCCCAGCATTTT. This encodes CASTAYRGFNQPQHF.

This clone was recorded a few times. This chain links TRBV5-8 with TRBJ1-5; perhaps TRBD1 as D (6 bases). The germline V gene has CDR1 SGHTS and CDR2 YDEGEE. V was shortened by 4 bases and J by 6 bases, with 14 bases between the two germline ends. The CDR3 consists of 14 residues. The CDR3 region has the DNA TGTGCCAGCAGCGGGGAAGGCAGGGGTCAGCCCCAGCATTTT. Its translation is CASSGEGRGQPQHF.

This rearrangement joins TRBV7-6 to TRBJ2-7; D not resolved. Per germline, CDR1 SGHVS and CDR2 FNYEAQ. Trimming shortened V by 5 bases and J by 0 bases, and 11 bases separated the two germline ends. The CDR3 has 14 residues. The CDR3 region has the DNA TGTGCCAGCAGCCCCCGGTTAGGCTCCTACGAGCAGTACTTC. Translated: CASSPRLGSYEQYF.

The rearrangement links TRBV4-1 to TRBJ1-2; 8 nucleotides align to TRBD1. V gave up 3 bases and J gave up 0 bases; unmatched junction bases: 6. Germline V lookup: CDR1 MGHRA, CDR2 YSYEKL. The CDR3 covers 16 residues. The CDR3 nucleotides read TGCGCCAGCAGCCACGTGGGGACAGGACCTAACTATGGCTACACCTTC. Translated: CASSHVGTGPNYGYTF.

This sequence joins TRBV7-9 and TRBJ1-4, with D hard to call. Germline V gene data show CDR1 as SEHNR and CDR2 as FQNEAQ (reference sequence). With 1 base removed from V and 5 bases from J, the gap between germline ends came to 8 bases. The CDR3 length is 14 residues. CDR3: CASSLGTSNEKLFF. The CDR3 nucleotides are TGTGCCAGCAGCTTAGGGACCTCAAATGAAAAACTGTTTTTT.

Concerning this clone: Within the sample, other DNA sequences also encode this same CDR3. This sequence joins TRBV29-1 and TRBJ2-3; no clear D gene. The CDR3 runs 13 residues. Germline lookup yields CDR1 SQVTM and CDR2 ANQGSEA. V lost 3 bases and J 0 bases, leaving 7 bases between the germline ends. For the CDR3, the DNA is TGCAGCGTTGACGGAGTTAGCACAGATACGCAGTATTTT. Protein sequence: CSVDGVSTDTQYF.

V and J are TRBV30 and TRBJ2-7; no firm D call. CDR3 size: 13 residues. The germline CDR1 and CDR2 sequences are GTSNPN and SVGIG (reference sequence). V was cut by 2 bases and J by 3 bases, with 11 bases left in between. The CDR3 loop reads CAWSPGGYYEQYF. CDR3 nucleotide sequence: TGTGCCTGGAGTCCTGGCGGCTACTACGAGCAGTACTTC.

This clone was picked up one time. In DNA form, the CDR3 reads TGTGCCAGCAGCGCAGAAATCGGCCCCACAGATACGCAGTATTTT. Encoded protein: CASSAEIGPTDTQYF. V is TRBV9 and J is TRBJ2-3, with D unclear. The CDR3 length is 15 residues. V shed 3 bases and J shed 2 bases, with 13 bases lying between them. Germline V gene lookup returns CDR1 SGDLS and CDR2 YYNGEE. Full variable domain (outside the CDR3, taken from reference TRBV9 and TRBJ2-3): DSGVTQTPKHLITATGQRVTLRCSPRSGDLSVYWYQQSLDQGLQFLIQYYNGEERAKGNILERFSAQQFPDLHSELNLSSLELGDSALYFCASSAEIGPTDTQYFGPGTRLTVL.

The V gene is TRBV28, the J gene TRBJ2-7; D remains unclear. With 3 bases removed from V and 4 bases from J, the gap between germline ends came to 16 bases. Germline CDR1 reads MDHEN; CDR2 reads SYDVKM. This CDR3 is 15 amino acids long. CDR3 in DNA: TGTGCCAGCAGTTTCCGCAGATCACCTAGTTACGAGCAGTACTTC. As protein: CASSFRRSPSYEQYF.

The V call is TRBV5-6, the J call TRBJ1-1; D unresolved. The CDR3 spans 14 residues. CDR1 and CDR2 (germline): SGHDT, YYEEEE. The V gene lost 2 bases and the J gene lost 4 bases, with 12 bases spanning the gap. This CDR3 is CASSFLRHSTEAFF. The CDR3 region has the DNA TGTGCCAGCAGCTTCCTTCGACATTCCACTGAAGCTTTCTTT. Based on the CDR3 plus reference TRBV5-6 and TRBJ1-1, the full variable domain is DAGVTQSPTHLIKTRGQQVTLRCSPKSGHDTVSWYQQALGQGPQFIFQYYEEEERQRGNFPDRFSGHQFPNYSSELNVNALLLGDSALYLCASSFLRHSTEAFFGQGTRLTVV.

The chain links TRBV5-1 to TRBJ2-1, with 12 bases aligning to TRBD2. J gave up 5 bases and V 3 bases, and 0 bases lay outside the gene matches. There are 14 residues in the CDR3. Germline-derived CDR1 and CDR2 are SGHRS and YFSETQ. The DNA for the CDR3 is TGCGCCAGCAGCTGGACTAGCGGGAACAATGAGCAGTTCTTC. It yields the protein CASSWTSGNNEQFF.

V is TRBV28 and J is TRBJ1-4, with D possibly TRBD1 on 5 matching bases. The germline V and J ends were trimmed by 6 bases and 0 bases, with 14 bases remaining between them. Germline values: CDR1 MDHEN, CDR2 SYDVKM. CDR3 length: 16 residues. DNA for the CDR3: TGTGCCAGCAGCACATACCAGGGTGCAACTAATGAAAAACTGTTTTTT. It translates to CASSTYQGATNEKLFF.

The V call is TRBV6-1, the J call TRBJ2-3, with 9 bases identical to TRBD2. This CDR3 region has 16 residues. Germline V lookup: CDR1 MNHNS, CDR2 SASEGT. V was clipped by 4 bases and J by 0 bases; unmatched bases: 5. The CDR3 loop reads CASSGLAVLSTDTQYF. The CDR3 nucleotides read TGTGCCAGCAGTGGACTAGCGGTACTCAGCACAGATACGCAGTATTTT.